Following are 13 T cell receptor beta chains from one sample sequenced in a study of blood T cell repertoires in COVID-19. Produced via immunoSEQ multiplex PCR; TCRdb's table is partial and in-frame only. The sample contains around 220,000 clones, roughly 80% of which appear only once. Sequencing was carried out using peripheral blood. These receptors all stem from a woman aged 80 or over with active or convalescent COVID-19.

The chain uses TRBV20-1 and TRBJ2-5; perhaps TRBD2 as D (5 bases). This CDR3 has 11 amino acids. The V gene lost 6 bases and the J gene lost 6 bases, with 11 bases spanning the gap. Germline CDR1 and CDR2: DFQATT and SNEGSKA (reference sequence). Here the CDR3 reads CSARDSKTQYF. CDR3 DNA: TGCAGTGCCCGGGATTCCAAGACCCAGTACTTC.

This clone appeared a single time. V gene TRBV9 combines with J gene TRBJ1-2, with TRBD1 identical over 9 bases. V dropped 0 bases and J dropped 5; count of bases not matched to a gene: 8. The germline CDR1 and CDR2 sequences are SGDLS and YYNGEE. The CDR3 runs 16 residues. The CDR3 DNA follows: TGTGCCAGCAGCGTAGACCCAATGGGGACAGGGTATGGCTACACCTTC. It codes for CASSVDPMGTGYGYTF.

This clone was recorded once. The V and J genes are TRBV27 and TRBJ1-1, with no clear D. The germline CDR1 and CDR2 sequences are MNHEY and SMNVEV (reference sequence). The CDR3 runs to 13 residues. Between the trimmed V and J ends, which lost 10 bases and 4 bases, there was a span of 16 bases. This CDR3 reads CANLEKNGTEAFF. CDR3 DNA sequence: TGTGCCAACCTCGAGAAAAATGGCACTGAAGCTTTCTTT.

The chain couples TRBV5-1 to TRBJ1-6; the match to TRBD1 covers 7 bases. This CDR3 contains 14 residues. V trimming: 5 bases; J trimming: 7 bases; junction bases outside the gene matches: 6. Germline CDR1 and CDR2: SGHRS and YFSETQ. CDR3 protein: CASRFTGVNSPLHF. CDR3 in DNA: TGCGCCAGCAGGTTCACAGGGGTGAATTCACCCCTCCACTTT. The full variable domain, completed using reference TRBV5-1 and TRBJ1-6, is KAGVTQTPRYLIKTRGQQVTLSCSPISGHRSVSWYQQTPGQGLQFLFEYFSETQRNKGNFPGRFSGRQFSNSRSEMNVSTLELGDSALYLCASRFTGVNSPLHFGNGTRLTVT.

This chain links TRBV15 with TRBJ2-3; TRBD2 matches at 11 bases. The J segment lost 2 bases and the V segment lost 2 bases, leaving 15 bases of the junction unmatched. The CDR3 has 20 residues. Germline-derived CDR1 and CDR2 are LNHNV and YYDKDF (reference sequence). CDR3 protein: CATSRSWELAGALSTDTQYF. CDR3 nucleotide sequence: TGTGCCACCAGCAGATCCTGGGAACTAGCGGGGGCCTTATCCACAGATACGCAGTATTTT.

The rearrangement links TRBV2 to TRBJ2-2, with 7 bases matching TRBD1. This CDR3 contains 14 residues. Germline V lookup: CDR1 SNHLY, CDR2 FYNNEI. Trimming removed 6 bases from V and 0 bases from J; junction bases left unmatched: 1. Written as DNA, the CDR3 is TGTGCCAGCAGGGGACAGCCGAACACCGGGGAGCTGTTTTTT. It yields the protein CASRGQPNTGELFF.

The chain carries TRBV19 and TRBJ2-4; D is perhaps TRBD2 (5 bases). The germline V gene encodes CDR1 LNHDA and CDR2 SQIVND (reference sequence). CDR3 length equals 15 residues. Trimming left V 3 bases short and J 0 bases short, with 9 bases between. The CDR3 is CASSIGGLAKNIQYF. The CDR3 bases are TGTGCCAGTAGTATCGGCGGGCTAGCCAAAAACATTCAGTACTTC.

This clone was picked up one time. The V call is TRBV5-1, the J call TRBJ2-5; 8 bases agree with TRBD1. J gave up 3 bases and V 4 bases, and 5 bases lay outside the gene matches. Looked up from germline, CDR1 is SGHRS and CDR2 is YFSETQ. This CDR3 has 14 residues. This CDR3 reads CASSPGQGKETQYF. For the CDR3, the DNA is TGCGCCAGCAGCCCCGGACAGGGAAAAGAGACCCAGTACTTC.

This clone has a handful of counts. V is TRBV10-3 and J is TRBJ2-7; D gene uncertain. This CDR3 comprises 13 residues. Trimming pared 2 bases from V and 4 bases from J, leaving 9 bases between. CDR1 and CDR2 (germline): ENHRY, SYGVKD. The CDR3 DNA reads as TGTGCCATCAGTGAGGGGCCATATTACGAGCAGTACTTC. It is translated as CAISEGPYYEQYF.

The chain joins TRBV7-2 to TRBJ1-2; no clear D gene. The V end was cut by 5 bases, the J end by 2 bases, with 18 bases between. The germline V gene has CDR1 SGHTA and CDR2 FQGNSA. The CDR3 loop spans 16 amino acids. CDR3 sequence: CASSSAPRFPNYGYTF. Written as DNA, the CDR3 is TGTGCCAGCAGCAGCGCTCCGAGATTCCCCAACTATGGCTACACCTTC.

This chain links TRBV11-2 with TRBJ2-2, with D possibly TRBD2 on 5 matching bases. The ends were cut back, 3 bases at V and 0 bases at J, with 11 bases in the middle. CDR1 and CDR2 (germline): SGHAT, FQNNGV. The length of the CDR3 is 16 residues. CDR3 coding DNA: TGTGCCAGCAGCTTTACGGTGAGGGCGAACACCGGGGAGCTGTTTTTT. This gives the protein CASSFTVRANTGELFF.

The chain employs TRBV15 and TRBJ1-1; 11 bases are a match to TRBD1. This CDR3 has 15 residues. V dropped 2 bases and J dropped 3; count of bases not matched to a gene: 2. Germline assignment: CDR1 LNHNV and CDR2 YYDKDF (reference sequence). CDR3 coding DNA: TGTGCCACCAGCAGAAAGGGACAGGGGGACACTGAAGCTTTCTTT. Encoded protein: CATSRKGQGDTEAFF.

V and J are TRBV30 and TRBJ1-3; possibly TRBD1 for D (5 bases). The germline gives CDR1 GTSNPN, CDR2 SVGIG (reference sequence). The CDR3 is 15 residues long. Trimming cost V 3 bases and J 5 bases, with 17 bases left between them. The DNA for the CDR3 is TGTGCCTGGAGCTTCTCTGGGGCGCGAAGAAACACCATATATTTT. This codes for CAWSFSGARRNTIYF.